This TCR beta chain stems from a study of T cells after yellow fever vaccination. Overall study results and limits: There was a small share of clonotypes that showed up in both the CD4 and CD8 compartments.

CDR3 length: 14 residues. Per germline, CDR1 SGHDT and CDR2 YYEEEE. The V end lost 3 bases, the J end lost 3 bases, and 11 bases lay between the germline ends. The 5'RACE template-switching step produced TCR cDNA and added a universal primer site and UMIs. In TCRdb, the 5' RACE reads were re-called with MiXCR into one record per CDR3 protein. The repertoire holds approximately 510,000 distinct CDR3 sequences, with 21% as singletons. As for this clonotype: Its antigen is still unknown.

The V and J genes are TRBV5-6 and TRBJ2-3, with D tentatively TRBD1 (6 bases). The clonotype originates from a man between 18 and 29 years old who received the YFV17D yellow fever vaccine. This material consisted of PBMCs, taken more than 20 days after the first yellow fever vaccination. CDR3 DNA: TGTGCCAGCAGCTGGGGGCGGGCGACAGATACGCAGTATTTT. The encoded protein is CASSWGRATDTQYF. Full variable domain (outside the CDR3, taken from reference TRBV5-6 and TRBJ2-3): DAGVTQSPTHLIKTRGQQVTLRCSPKSGHDTVSWYQQALGQGPQFIFQYYEEEERQRGNFPDRFSGHQFPNYSSELNVNALLLGDSALYLCASSWGRATDTQYFGPGTRLTVL.